The source of this T cell receptor beta chain is a study of cytomegalovirus exposure and HLA in healthy donors. J lost 7 bases, V lost 2 bases, and 7 bases had no gene match. Per the germline V gene, CDR1 is SEHNR and CDR2 is FQNEAQ (reference sequence). This CDR3 has 16 amino acids. The data were produced by immunoSEQ multiplex PCR, yet TCRdb's version contains in-frame clones alone and is incomplete. The data contain more than 90,000 clones, approximately 88% of them singletons. A word on this clone: No antigen is known for it.

Study outcomes and limitations: A few of the chains that were CMV-associated were confirmed in vitro to be specific for CMV antigens. Listed as cytomegalovirus-associated were 150 or so TCR beta chains. Subsequent analysis revealed that first-cohort TCR clusters tended to co-occur in the 100 to 150 validation repertoires. Most TCR sequences showed up rarely, but some public TCRs showed up in many donors.

This clonotype was sampled from a man younger than 35 in good health and CMV-seronegative. Sequencing used PBMCs. The chain is built from TRBV7-9 and TRBJ2-7, with 14 bases matching TRBD2. CDR3 loop: CASSLPGLAGVGEQYF. The CDR3 DNA reads TGTGCCAGCAGCTTACCGGGACTAGCGGGAGTAGGAGAGCAGTACTTC.